This is a list of T cell receptor beta chains from one sample in a study of blood T cell repertoires in COVID-19. Libraries were prepared by immunoSEQ multiplex PCR; TCRdb keeps only in-frame clonotypes and omits some of them. The sample includes over 250,000 clones, 70% to 90% seen only once; the top ten take 0.8% to 1%. The sequenced material came from PBMCs or T cells enriched from blood (not recorded which). The receptors were sampled from a woman in her 30s who had recovered from COVID-19. Both conserved end residues are part of each CDR3. A D gene is named only where the DNA matches it firmly. Expanded clones are given a class, and other clones once, few, many or no size at all.

j_gene | abundance | v_gene | d_gene | CDR3aa | CDR3nt
TRBJ1-2 | - | TRBV28 | TRBD1 | CASSLWRDSFYGYTF | TGTGCCAGCAGTTTATGGAGGGACAGCTTCTATGGCTACACCTTC
TRBJ2-3 | - | TRBV24-1 | TRBD2 | CATSATTREGRDTQYF | TGTGCCACCAGTGCCACAACGCGGGAGGGCCGGGATACGCAGTATTTT
TRBJ2-2 | - | TRBV5-4 | - | CASSVGLGNTGELFF | TGTGCCAGCAGCGTGGGACTGGGTAACACCGGGGAGCTGTTTTTT
TRBJ1-1 | - | TRBV9 | - | CASSVASWGTEAFF | TGTGCCAGCAGCGTAGCTAGTTGGGGGACAGAAGCTTTCTTT
TRBJ2-6 | - | TRBV7-9 | - | CASSYTGLSGANVLTF | TGTGCCAGCAGCTACACAGGTCTCTCTGGGGCCAACGTCCTGACTTTC
TRBJ2-2 | - | TRBV19 | TRBD1 | CASSLGQANTGELFF | TGTGCCAGTAGTTTGGGACAGGCGAACACCGGGGAGCTGTTTTTT
TRBJ2-3 | - | TRBV9 | - | CASSQGGSATDTQYF | TGTGCCAGCAGCCAGGGGGGTTCGGCGACAGATACGCAGTATTTT
TRBJ1-4 | - | TRBV7-9 | TRBD1 | CASSPTGGEKLFF | TGTGCCAGCAGCCCAACAGGGGGTGAAAAACTGTTTTTT
TRBJ2-7 | few | TRBV5-4 | - | CASSSPTLGEPEQYF | TGTGCCAGCAGCAGCCCGACGCTGGGCGAACCCGAGCAGTACTTC
TRBJ2-7 | - | TRBV27 | - | CASSLTTTYEQYF | TGTGCCAGCAGTTTAACGACTACCTACGAGCAGTACTTC
TRBJ2-3 | - | TRBV20-1 | - | CSQRSTDTQYF | TGCAGTCAGCGGAGCACAGATACGCAGTATTTT
TRBJ1-1 | - | TRBV7-2 | - | CASSFTGNTEAFF | TGTGCCAGCAGCTTTACAGGGAACACTGAAGCTTTCTTT
TRBJ1-2 | - | TRBV29-1 | TRBD1 | CSVDGQGVYTF | TGCAGCGTTGATGGGCAGGGGGTCTACACCTTC
TRBJ1-3 | - | TRBV18 | - | CASSLGGSSGNTIYF | TGTGCCAGCTCCCTAGGGGGAAGCTCTGGAAACACCATATATTTT
TRBJ1-5 | - | TRBV28 | - | CASTGGWALGSNQPQHF | TGTGCCAGCACCGGGGGTTGGGCCCTTGGGAGCAATCAGCCCCAGCATTTT
TRBJ1-4 | few | TRBV7-9 | TRBD1 | CASSLRTGTADEKLFF | TGTGCCAGCAGCCTACGGACTGGGACAGCAGATGAAAAACTGTTTTTT
TRBJ2-1 | - | TRBV2 | TRBD2 | CASSGRGTSGTSSYNEQFF | TGTGCCAGCAGTGGCCGGGGGACTAGCGGGACCAGCTCCTACAATGAGCAGTTCTTC
TRBJ2-1 | few | TRBV7-2 | TRBD2 | CASSHTPGGEQFF | TGTGCCAGCAGCCACACCCCGGGAGGAGAGCAGTTCTTC
TRBJ1-5 | few | TRBV19 | - | CASSRGYQPQHF | TGTGCCAGTAGTCGGGGGTATCAGCCCCAGCATTTT
TRBJ1-5 | - | TRBV20-1 | - | CSASAGSNQPQHF | TGCAGTGCTAGTGCGGGATCCAATCAGCCCCAGCATTTT
TRBJ1-2 | - | TRBV23-1 | TRBD1 | CASSQFHKDRGHDYGYTF | TGCGCCAGCAGTCAATTTCATAAGGACAGGGGGCATGACTATGGCTACACCTTC
TRBJ1-4 | - | TRBV5-4 | - | CASSLMDSDNEKLFF | TGTGCCAGCAGCTTAATGGACAGCGATAATGAAAAACTGTTTTTT
TRBJ2-2 | - | TRBV6-5 | - | CASSYGQITTGELFF | TGTGCCAGCAGTTACGGACAGATAACCACCGGGGAGCTGTTTTTT
TRBJ2-3 | - | TRBV5-1 | TRBD1 | CASSEAGTVITDTQYF | TGCGCCAGCAGCGAGGCCGGGACAGTAATTACAGATACGCAGTATTTT
TRBJ1-1 | - | TRBV28 | TRBD1 | CASSPWTGQNTEAFF | TGTGCCAGCAGTCCATGGACAGGGCAGAACACTGAAGCTTTCTTT
TRBJ1-2 | - | TRBV3-1/TRBV3-2 | - | CASSQAGQGLYGYTF | TGTGCCAGCAGCCAAGCTGGGCAGGGGTTATATGGCTACACCTTC
TRBJ1-1 | - | TRBV4-2 | - | CASSQELTRGFKNTEAFF | TGTGCCAGCAGCCAAGAGCTAACGCGGGGGTTTAAAAACACTGAAGCTTTCTTT
TRBJ2-7 | - | TRBV28 | TRBD1 | CASSPGQGAREQYF | TGTGCCAGCAGTCCGGGACAGGGGGCTCGCGAGCAGTACTTC
TRBJ1-1 | once | TRBV27 | TRBD1 | CASSSQGAVMNTEAFF | TGTGCCAGCAGTTCACAGGGGGCGGTAATGAACACTGAAGCTTTCTTT
TRBJ2-6 | once | TRBV28 | TRBD2 | CASLVAGGSSGANVLTF | TGTGCCAGCCTAGTAGCGGGGGGGTCCTCTGGGGCCAACGTCCTGACTTTC
TRBJ2-7 | few | TRBV20-1 | - | CSARDSPRFYF | TGCAGTGCTAGAGATTCTCCTAGGTTTTACTTC
TRBJ2-1 | - | TRBV4-3 | - | CASSQDVGRETYNEQFF | TGCGCCAGCAGCCAAGACGTGGGGCGAGAGACCTACAATGAGCAGTTCTTC
TRBJ2-1 | - | TRBV27 | - | CASSLRSGHNEQFF | TGTGCCAGCAGTTTGAGGAGCGGGCACAATGAGCAGTTCTTC
TRBJ2-3 | - | TRBV3-1/TRBV3-2 | - | CASSQDKGGGRTDTQYF | TGTGCCAGCAGCCAAGATAAGGGAGGGGGGCGAACAGATACGCAGTATTTT
TRBJ1-2 | - | TRBV28 | TRBD1 | CASTPTGFDYYGYTF | TGTGCCAGCACCCCGACAGGGTTCGACTACTATGGCTACACCTTC
TRBJ2-7 | once | TRBV7-2 | TRBD2 | CASSPGLARPEQYF | TGTGCCAGCAGCCCGGGACTAGCGAGACCCGAGCAGTACTTC
TRBJ2-7 | once | TRBV11-3 | TRBD2 | CASSLPASGGYSYEQYF | TGTGCCAGCAGCTTACCGGCTAGCGGGGGATATTCCTACGAGCAGTACTTC
TRBJ1-5 | - | TRBV19 | - | CASSRRLVQPQHF | TGTGCCAGTAGTCGTAGACTGGTTCAGCCCCAGCATTTT
TRBJ1-1 | - | TRBV24-1 | TRBD1 | CATSASDRGTGEAFF | TGTGCCACCAGTGCTTCGGACAGGGGCACTGGTGAAGCTTTCTTT
TRBJ1-5 | once | TRBV20-1 | TRBD1 | CSASAPGQGNWPQHF | TGCAGTGCTAGTGCTCCGGGACAGGGGAATTGGCCCCAGCATTTT
TRBJ1-2 | - | TRBV7-9 | - | CASSLRRTEGYTF | TGTGCCAGCAGCTTAAGGAGGACGGAGGGCTACACCTTC
TRBJ1-2 | - | TRBV30 | - | CAWTQAVGGYTF | TGTGCCTGGACTCAGGCAGTGGGTGGCTACACCTTC
TRBJ1-1 | once | TRBV5-1 | - | CASSLLQSQGTEAFF | TGCGCCAGCAGCTTGCTTCAGTCCCAGGGCACTGAAGCTTTCTTT
TRBJ1-1 | - | TRBV4-1 | - | CASSYSHGGTEAFF | TGCGCCAGCAGCTACTCTCACGGGGGCACTGAAGCTTTCTTT
TRBJ2-7 | - | TRBV2 | - | CASSERRGAWEQYF | TGTGCCAGCAGTGAGCGTCGGGGGGCGTGGGAGCAGTACTTC